This T cell receptor beta chain came from a study of persistence of HIV-infected CD4 T cells. For the study at large: CD4+ T cells responding to CMV or HIV-1 Gag were isolated.

This was the immunoSEQ version 4 assay in survey mode. Repertoires were generated with immunoSEQ multiplex PCR, while TCRdb's copy carries only in-frame clones and drops some. The repertoire holds 35,000 to 40,000 clones, approximately 84% seen once, with approximately 1.6% in the top ten. Points on this clone: Its target is not known.

Lysates of CMV-infected fibroblasts at 10 ug/mL stimulated these cells. Memory cells lacking CD40L and CD69 with high CD45RO were sorted. The receptor was isolated from an adult man with HIV who was CMV-seropositive. Sequenced material: CD4+ T cells sorted from PBMCs after approximately 18-hour stimulation, taken from a patient who received antiretroviral therapy.

The CDR3: CATSRDNGWGTNEKLFF. CDR3 DNA: TGTGCCACCAGCAGAGATAATGGGTGGGGAACTAATGAAAAACTGTTTTTT. The chain uses TRBV15 and TRBJ1-4; no clear D gene. The CDR3 is 17 amino acids. V was trimmed by 0 bases and J by 1 base, leaving 12 bases between them. Germline V CDR1 and CDR2: LNHNV, YYDKDF (reference sequence).